One sample yielded the 10 T cell receptor beta chains listed below, sequenced in a study of regulatory T cells in long-lasting Graves disease. This sample's time point: persistent/refractory GD, antithyroid drugs over 5 years with positive TRAb. Preparation of the TCR library used RNA extracted from PBMCs. CDR3 regions were amplified by Arm-PCR using iRepertoire HTBI primers to build TCR beta libraries. In TCRdb, the multiplex PCR reads were re-called with MiXCR into one record per CDR3 protein. The sample gives some 450,000 distinct CDR3 sequences, about a quarter of which show up once; about 26% is in the top ten. Sequencing was performed on peripheral blood mononuclear cells (PBMCs), taken when the disease was refractory, from a patient treated with antithyroid drugs. These receptors all stem from a female donor with Graves disease.

The chain links TRBV20-1 to TRBJ2-5; D is undetermined. The CDR3 length is 11 residues. Trimming stripped 6 bases from V and 5 bases from J, with 10 bases between. CDR1 and CDR2 (germline): DFQATT, SNEGSKA (reference sequence). CDR3 sequence (DNA): TGCAGTGCGAACGGGCGGGAGACCCAGTACTTC. It codes for CSANGRETQYF.

The chain has TRBV20-1 and TRBJ1-2; no definite D call. The germline V and J ends were trimmed by 5 bases and 4 bases, with 14 bases remaining between them. Germline values: CDR1 DFQATT, CDR2 SNEGSKA (reference sequence). This CDR3 has 13 amino acids. The CDR3 here is CSAASTTGYGYTF. The CDR3 DNA follows: TGCAGTGCTGCATCGACCACTGGCTATGGCTACACCTTC.

The chain has TRBV10-3 and TRBJ1-6, with TRBD1 as a possible D gene (6 bases). Deletions cut 8 bases from V and 0 bases from J, with 20 bases between. Looked up from germline, CDR1 is ENHRY and CDR2 is SYGVKD. The CDR3 totals 18 residues. The chain's CDR3 is CAIGRKTGSSSYNSPLHF. The CDR3 DNA is TGTGCCATCGGAAGAAAGACAGGCTCTAGCTCCTATAATTCACCCCTCCACTTT.

This clonotype has more than one count but fewer than ten. This chain connects TRBV6-5 to TRBJ1-4, with TRBD1 matching 7 bases. Trimming took 2 bases from V and 3 from J; bases not matched to a gene: 9. Germline CDR1 reads MNHEY; CDR2 reads SVGAGI. The CDR3 is 17 amino acids. The CDR3 DNA sequence: TGTGCCAGCAGTTACCATTCCCCGGGACAGTCTAATGAAAAACTGTTTTTT. Protein product: CASSYHSPGQSNEKLFF.

This clonotype turned up a few times. V is TRBV29-1 and J is TRBJ1-1; tentative D call: TRBD1 (5 bases). Germline lookup yields CDR1 SQVTM and CDR2 ANQGSEA. V lost 7 bases, J lost 1 base, and 31 bases lay in between. The CDR3 consists of 19 residues. Written as DNA, the CDR3 is TGCAGCGAGATTGGGTGGAGGGGTGAACAAGGTCTTGGGAACACTGAAGCTTTCTTT. It specifies CSEIGWRGEQGLGNTEAFF.

There are many counts of this clonotype. The chain uses TRBV27 and TRBJ1-5, with 7 bases lining up with TRBD1. Germline V lookup: CDR1 MNHEY, CDR2 SMNVEV (reference sequence). The CDR3 covers 14 residues. V lost 5 bases, J lost 7 bases, and 8 bases stayed unmatched. The CDR3 spells CASSPRQGKQPQHF. CDR3 sequence (DNA): TGTGCCAGCAGTCCTCGACAGGGTAAGCAGCCCCAGCATTTT.

This clonotype was observed many times. The chain is built from TRBV10-3 and TRBJ1-4; 7 bases fit TRBD1. Germline CDR1 reads ENHRY; CDR2 reads SYGVKD. The V gene end was trimmed by 10 bases and the J gene end by 4 bases; junction bases not matched to a gene: 6. The CDR3 loop spans 13 amino acids. This CDR3 is CATQGQLNEKLFF. For the CDR3, the DNA is TGTGCCACCCAGGGACAGCTTAATGAAAAACTGTTTTTT.

This clonotype was recorded only once. V and J are TRBV5-1 and TRBJ1-2, with unresolved D. From germline, CDR1 is SGHRS and CDR2 YFSETQ. The V end lost 7 bases, the J end lost 6 bases, and 13 bases lay between the germline ends. This CDR3 contains 12 residues. The CDR3 sequence is CASRSEWDGYTF. The CDR3 coding sequence is TGCGCCAGCCGCTCGGAGTGGGATGGCTACACCTTC. The full variable domain, in which reference TRBV5-1 and TRBJ1-2 provide the parts outside the CDR3, is KAGVTQTPRYLIKTRGQQVTLSCSPISGHRSVSWYQQTPGQGLQFLFEYFSETQRNKGNFPGRFSGRQFSNSRSEMNVSTLELGDSALYLCASRSEWDGYTFGSGTRLTVV.

The chain combines TRBV10-2 with TRBJ2-2, with TRBD2 matching over 14 bases. Per the germline V gene, CDR1 is WSHSY and CDR2 is SAAADI. The CDR3 runs to 16 residues. The junction had 11 bases not matched to a gene; V was cut back by 11 bases and J by 6 bases. The CDR3 reads CAPGLAGEVVSGELFF. CDR3 DNA: TGCGCCCCGGGACTAGCGGGAGAAGTTGTCTCCGGGGAGCTGTTTTTT.

The chain employs TRBV5-1 and TRBJ2-2; D is ambiguous. This CDR3 contains 15 residues. Germline CDR1 SGHRS, CDR2 YFSETQ. Between the trimmed V and J ends, which lost 4 bases and 4 bases, there was a span of 14 bases. The CDR3 here is CASSPEFAVTGELFF. The CDR3 DNA reads as TGCGCCAGCAGCCCGGAATTCGCTGTCACCGGGGAGCTGTTTTTT.